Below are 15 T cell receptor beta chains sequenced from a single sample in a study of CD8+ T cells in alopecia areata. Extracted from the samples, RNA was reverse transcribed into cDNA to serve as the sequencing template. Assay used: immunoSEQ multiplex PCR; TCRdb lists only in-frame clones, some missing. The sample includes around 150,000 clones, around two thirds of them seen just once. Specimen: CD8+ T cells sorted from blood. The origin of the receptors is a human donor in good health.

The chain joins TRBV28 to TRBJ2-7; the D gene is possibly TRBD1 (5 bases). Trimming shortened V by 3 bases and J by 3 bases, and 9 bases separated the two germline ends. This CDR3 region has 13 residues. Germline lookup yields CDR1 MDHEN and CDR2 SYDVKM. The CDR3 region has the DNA TGTGCCAGCAGTTTGGCCAGGGACTACGAGCAGTACTTC. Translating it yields CASSLARDYEQYF.

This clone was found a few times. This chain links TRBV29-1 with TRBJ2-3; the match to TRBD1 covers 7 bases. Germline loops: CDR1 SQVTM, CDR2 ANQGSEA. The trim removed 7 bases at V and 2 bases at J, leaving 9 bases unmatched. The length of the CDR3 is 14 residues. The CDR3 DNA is TGCAGCGCCTTGGGACAGACCTACACAGATACGCAGTATTTT. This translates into CSALGQTYTDTQYF.

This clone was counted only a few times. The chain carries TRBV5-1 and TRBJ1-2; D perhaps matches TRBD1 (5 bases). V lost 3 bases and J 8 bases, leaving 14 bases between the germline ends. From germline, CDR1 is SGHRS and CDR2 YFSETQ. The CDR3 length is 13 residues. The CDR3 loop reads CASSSHGANGYTF. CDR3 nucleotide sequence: TGCGCCAGCAGCTCCCATGGGGCGAACGGCTACACCTTC.

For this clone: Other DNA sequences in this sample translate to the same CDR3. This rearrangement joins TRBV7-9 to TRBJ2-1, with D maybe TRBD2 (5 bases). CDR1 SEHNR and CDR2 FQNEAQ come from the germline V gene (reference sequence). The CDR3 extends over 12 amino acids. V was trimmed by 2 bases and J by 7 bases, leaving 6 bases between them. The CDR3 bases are TGTGCCAGCAGCTTACGGGGAAATGAGCAGTTCTTC. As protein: CASSLRGNEQFF. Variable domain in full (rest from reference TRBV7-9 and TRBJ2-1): DTGVSQNPRHKITKRGQNVTFRCDPISEHNRLYWYRQTLGQGPEFLTYFQNEAQLEKSRLLSDRFSAERPKGSFSTLEIQRTEQGDSAMYLCASSLRGNEQFFGPGTRLTVL.

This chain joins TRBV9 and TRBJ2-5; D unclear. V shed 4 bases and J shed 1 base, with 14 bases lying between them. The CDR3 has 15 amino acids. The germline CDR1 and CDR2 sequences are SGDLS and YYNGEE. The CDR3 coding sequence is TGTGCCAGCAGCCCAGTGGACGGAACCCAAGAGACCCAGTACTTC. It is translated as CASSPVDGTQETQYF.

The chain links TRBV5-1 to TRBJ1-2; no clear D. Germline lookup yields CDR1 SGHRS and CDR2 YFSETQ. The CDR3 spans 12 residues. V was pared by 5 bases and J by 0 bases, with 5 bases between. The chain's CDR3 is CASRESNYGYTF. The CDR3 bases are TGCGCCAGCAGGGAATCTAACTATGGCTACACCTTC.

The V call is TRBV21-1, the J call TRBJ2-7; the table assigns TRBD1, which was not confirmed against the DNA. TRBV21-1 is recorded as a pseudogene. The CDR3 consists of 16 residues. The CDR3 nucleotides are TGTGCCAGCAGCAATCGGATTCACAGCAAAAACTACGAGCAGTACTTC. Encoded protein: CASSNRIHSKNYEQYF.

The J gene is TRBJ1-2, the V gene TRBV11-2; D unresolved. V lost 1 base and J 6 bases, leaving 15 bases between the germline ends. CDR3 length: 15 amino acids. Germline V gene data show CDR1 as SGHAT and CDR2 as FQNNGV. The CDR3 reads CASSLGATLGDGYTF. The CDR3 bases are TGTGCCAGCAGCTTAGGGGCGACTCTGGGCGATGGCTACACCTTC.

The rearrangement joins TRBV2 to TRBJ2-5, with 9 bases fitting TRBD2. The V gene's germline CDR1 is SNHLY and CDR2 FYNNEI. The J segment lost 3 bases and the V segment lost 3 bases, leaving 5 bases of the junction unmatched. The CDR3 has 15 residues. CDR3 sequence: CASSDSGGTEETQYF. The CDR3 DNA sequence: TGTGCCAGCAGTGATAGCGGGGGCACCGAAGAGACCCAGTACTTC.

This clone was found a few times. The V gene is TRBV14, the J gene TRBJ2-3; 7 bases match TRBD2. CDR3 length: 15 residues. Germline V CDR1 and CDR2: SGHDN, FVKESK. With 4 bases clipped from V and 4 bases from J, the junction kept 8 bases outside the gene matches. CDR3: CASSPLAGVADTQYF. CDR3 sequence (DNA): TGTGCCAGCAGCCCGCTTGCGGGAGTGGCAGATACGCAGTATTTT.

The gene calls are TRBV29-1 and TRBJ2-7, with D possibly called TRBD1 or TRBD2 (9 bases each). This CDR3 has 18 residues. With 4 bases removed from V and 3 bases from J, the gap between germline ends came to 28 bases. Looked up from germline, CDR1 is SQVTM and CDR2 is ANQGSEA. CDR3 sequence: CSVALRDREVAGDYEQYF. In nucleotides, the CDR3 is TGCAGCGTTGCCCTCCGGGACAGGGAAGTAGCGGGGGACTACGAGCAGTACTTC.

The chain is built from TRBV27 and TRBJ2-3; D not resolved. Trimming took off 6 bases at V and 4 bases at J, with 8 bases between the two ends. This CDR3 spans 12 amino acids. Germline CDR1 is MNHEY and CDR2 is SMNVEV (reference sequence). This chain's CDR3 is CASRTNPDTQYF. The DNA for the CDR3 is TGTGCCAGCAGAACAAACCCAGATACGCAGTATTTT.

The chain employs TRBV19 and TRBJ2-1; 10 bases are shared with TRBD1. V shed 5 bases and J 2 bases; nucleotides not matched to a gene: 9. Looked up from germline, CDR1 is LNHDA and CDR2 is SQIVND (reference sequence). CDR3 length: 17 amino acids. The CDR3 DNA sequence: TGTGCCAGTAGTCCACCTCCTGGACAGGGGGCCTACAATGAGCAGTTCTTC. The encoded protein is CASSPPPGQGAYNEQFF.

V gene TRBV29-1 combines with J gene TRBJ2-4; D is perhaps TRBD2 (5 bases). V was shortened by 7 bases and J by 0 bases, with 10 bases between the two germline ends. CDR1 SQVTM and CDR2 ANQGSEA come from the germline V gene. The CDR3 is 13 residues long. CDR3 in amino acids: CSALDSAKNIQYF. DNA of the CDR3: TGCAGCGCCTTGGACTCAGCCAAAAACATTCAGTACTTC.

CDR3 region: CSVPGLAGAVRFF. In DNA, the CDR3 is TGCAGCGTTCCCGGACTAGCGGGAGCGGTTCGGTTCTTC. The V call is TRBV29-1, the J call TRBJ2-1; 13 nucleotides line up with TRBD2. The ends lost 5 bases at V and 15 bases at J; junction bases unmatched: 10. The CDR3 covers 13 residues. Germline V gene sequence: CDR1 SQVTM, CDR2 ANQGSEA.